Given below is one T cell receptor beta chain in context. The antigen this receptor binds is unknown. Base qualities are not recorded, but no much larger clone differs from it by a single base. The entry originates in a study of T cells in Graves' hyperthyroidism and ophthalmopathy (dated by TCRdb to between 2018 and 2020). With regard to the full study: Peripheral blood was sampled at the time of initial diagnosis, prior to any treatment. The paper reports TCR Vbeta CDR3 sequencing of 130 to 150 peripheral blood samples: approximately 41 ophthalmopathy, 75 to 80 hyperthyroidism and about 17 progressor patients. The study also compared thyroid tissue and blood T-cell repertoires from about six Graves' hyperthyroidism patients. Prospective prediction of ophthalmopathy was tested in an independent validation cohort consisting of under 20 hyperthyroidism patients and around 16 patients who later progressed to ophthalmopathy. Following sampling, methimazole starting at 30 mg daily was given to hyperthyroidism patients, and high-dose intravenous methylprednisolone was given to ophthalmopathy patients. The approximately 100 discovery patients were divided at random into training and test sets in a 7:3 ratio. To identify distinguishing TCR V-J signatures, a discovery cohort of 100 patients was used, comprising 43 with Graves' ophthalmopathy and around 57 with stable Graves' hyperthyroidism. Points the paper makes about the study in general: Sample size was not statistically predetermined, and blinding of investigators to group allocation was not performed. In cross-validation, a model built on a 13 V-J signature told ophthalmopathy apart from stable hyperthyroidism with about 90% sensitivity and roughly 81% specificity, and in testing the same model reached 80%/75%. During validation, the model predicted progression to ophthalmopathy a median of roughly 7.1 months ahead of onset, with around 65% sensitivity and more than 72% specificity. Blood samples also contained most of the expanded thyroid clonotypes (frequency above 0.001), which suggests that blood repertoires may reflect thyroid immune responses.

The germline V gene provides CDR1 MGHRA and CDR2 YSYEKL. At the junction V is shortened by 2 bases and J by 5 bases; bases outside the gene matches: 5. The CDR3 runs 14 residues from the cysteine to the phenylalanine. Only the CDR3 DNA is retained, 42 bases long and in frame from the first base. The TCR beta CDR3 regions were amplified from the RNA transcripts. A first-round RT-PCR of the TCR CDR3 used the HTBI primer set with the Qiagen OneStep RT-PCR kit. A second multiplex PCR round built the libraries, followed by size selection and purification. The libraries were sequenced on an Illumina HiSeq2000 using paired-end 100 bp reads. In the authors' own workflow: Raw data were processed with SOAPnuke, discarding reads with adapters, uncalled bases, mean Phred below 15, or no exact constant-primer or identifier match. High-quality paired reads were merged with COPE v1.2.5, and unique nucleotide sequences were defined as clonotypes. MiTCR v1.1 was used to align clonotypes to the IMGT TRBV, TRBD and TRBJ reference segments. Only V-J combinations with frequency above 0.0001, covering approximately 99% of repertoires, were analysed. The TCS score was defined as F50 (clonal expansion) divided by E x V (chaos), with BLOSUM62-based TCRdist calculated between CDR3 peptides within each V-J. Welch's t-statistics and random forest reduced roughly 540 V-J features to 13, which were used in a naive Bayes classifier (R e1071). Through fastp at Q25 and MiXCR, TCRdb rebuilt clones from the public reads, retaining in-frame beta chains. Entries that share a CDR3 protein sequence are merged under the most common genes and DNA. The V and J calls were not made by the authors but by TCRdb's processing. The sample table contains hundreds of thousands of distinct CDR3 sequences; only one count was recorded for 14% of them. About 26% of the sample comes from the top ten.

A patient counted as having stable Graves' hyperthyroidism if no progression to ophthalmopathy occurred over 18 months of follow-up. The hyperthyroidism patients were between 18 and 65 years old and newly diagnosed, with a disease duration of less than 2 months. Any patient with an uncontrolled infection, another autoimmune disease, pregnancy or lactation was excluded. Diagnoses were based on clinical symptoms, serum thyroxine and TRAb, thyroid ultrasound and orbital computed tomography. Ficoll-Paque density gradient centrifugation was used to isolate PBMCs from around 10 ml of fresh peripheral blood. Trizol reagent was used to extract total RNA, and RNA quality was then checked on an Agilent 2100 Bioanalyzer.

The chain links TRBV4-1 with TRBJ2-5; TRBD2 aligns with 7 central bases. Sample: blood. The origin of this receptor is a woman under 40 with Graves' hyperthyroidism. In nucleotide form, the sequence is TGCGCCAGCAGCCAAACGGGGGGAGATGAGACCCAGTACTTC. The translation is CASSQTGGDETQYF.